This T cell receptor (beta chain) appears in the sequencing data of a study of T cell changes during pregnancy in multiple sclerosis. Repertoires were generated with immunoSEQ multiplex PCR, while TCRdb's copy carries only in-frame clones and drops some. The sample holds 100,000 or so clones, 80% to 95% seen once. This TCR was sampled from a female donor with multiple sclerosis, enrolled in a pregnancy study. The sequenced sample was peripheral blood, obtained after pregnancy.

The CDR3 region has the DNA TGTGCCAGCAGTGAATCGGGTTACACTGAAGCTTTCTTT. Protein: CASSESGYTEAFF. The gene calls are TRBV6-1 and TRBJ1-1; D is unresolved. V lost 2 bases, J lost 3 bases, and 7 bases lay in between. This CDR3 comprises 13 residues. Germline loops: CDR1 MNHNS, CDR2 SASEGT.